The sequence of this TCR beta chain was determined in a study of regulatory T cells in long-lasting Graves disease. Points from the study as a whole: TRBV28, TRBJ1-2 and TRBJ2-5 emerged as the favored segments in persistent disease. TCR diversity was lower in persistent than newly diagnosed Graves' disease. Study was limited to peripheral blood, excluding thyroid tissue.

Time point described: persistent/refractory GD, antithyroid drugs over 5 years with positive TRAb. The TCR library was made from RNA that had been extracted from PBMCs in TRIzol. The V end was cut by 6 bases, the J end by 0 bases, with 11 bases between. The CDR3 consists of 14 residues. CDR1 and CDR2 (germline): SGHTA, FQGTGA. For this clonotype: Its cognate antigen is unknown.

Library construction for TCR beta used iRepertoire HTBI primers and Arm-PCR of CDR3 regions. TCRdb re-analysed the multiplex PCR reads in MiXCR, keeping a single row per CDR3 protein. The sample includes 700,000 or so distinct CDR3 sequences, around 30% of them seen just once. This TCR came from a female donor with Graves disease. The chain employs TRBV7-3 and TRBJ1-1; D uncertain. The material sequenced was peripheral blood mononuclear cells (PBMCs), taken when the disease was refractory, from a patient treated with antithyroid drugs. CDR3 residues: CASRRAGMNTEAFF. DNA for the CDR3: TGTGCCAGCAGGCGGGCCGGGATGAACACTGAAGCTTTCTTT.